This TCR beta chain appears in the sequencing data of a study of T cell changes during pregnancy in multiple sclerosis. The data were produced by immunoSEQ multiplex PCR, yet TCRdb's version contains in-frame clones alone and is incomplete. The sample lists about 69,000 clones, about 91% seen once, with under 0.35% in the top ten. This receptor was identified in a female donor in good health, enrolled as a control in a pregnancy study. Sequencing was performed on CD4+ T cells from peripheral blood mononuclear cells, taken in the third trimester of pregnancy.

CDR3 loop: CASSQTGLLQTIYF. The CDR3 bases are TGCGCCAGCAGCCAGACAGGCCTTTTGCAGACCATATATTTT. The chain carries TRBV4-3 and TRBJ1-3, with D perhaps matching TRBD1 (6 bases). Trimming cost V 3 bases and J 10 bases, with 16 bases left between them. In germline, CDR1 is LGHNA, CDR2 YSLEER. This CDR3 has 14 amino acids.